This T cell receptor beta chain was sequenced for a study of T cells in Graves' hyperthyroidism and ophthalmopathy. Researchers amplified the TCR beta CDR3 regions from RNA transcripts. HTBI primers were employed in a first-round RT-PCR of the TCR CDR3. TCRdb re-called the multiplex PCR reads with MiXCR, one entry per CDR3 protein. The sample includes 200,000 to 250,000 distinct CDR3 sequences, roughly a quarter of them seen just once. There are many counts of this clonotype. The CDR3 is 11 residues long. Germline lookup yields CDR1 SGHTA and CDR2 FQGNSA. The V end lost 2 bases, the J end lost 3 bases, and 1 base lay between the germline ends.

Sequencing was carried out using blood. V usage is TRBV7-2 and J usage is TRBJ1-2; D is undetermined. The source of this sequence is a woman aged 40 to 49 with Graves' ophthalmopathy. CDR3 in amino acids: CASSLYYGYTF. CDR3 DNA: TGTGCCAGCAGCTTATACTATGGCTACACCTTC.